These 5 T cell receptor beta chains share one sample of origin, sequenced in a study of CD8 T cells in ankylosing spondylitis. A single record per CDR3 protein comes from TCRdb applying MiXCR to the 5' RACE reads. The sample contains some 700,000 distinct CDR3 sequences, about 20% of which appear only once. General study points: Ankylosing spondylitis blood seemed to carry a telltale TCR beta motif made of seven or eight highly homologous variants.

Antigens for these TCRs are unknown. The sequenced sample consisted of blood, either unsorted or a sorted T cell fraction (not recorded which). The receptors were sampled from a male donor with ankylosing spondylitis.

This clonotype was seen ten or more times. The chain uses TRBV7-9 and TRBJ2-7; 7 bases align to TRBD1. Trimming removed 5 bases from V and 4 bases from J; junction bases left unmatched: 8. This CDR3 has 14 amino acids. Looked up from germline, CDR1 is SEHNR and CDR2 is FQNEAQ (reference sequence). The CDR3 region is CASSPRDRDYEQYF. CDR3 in DNA: TGTGCCAGCAGCCCCCGGGACAGAGATTACGAGCAGTACTTC.

DNA of the CDR3: TGTGCCAGTAGTATAGACGAGATAAATGAGCAGTTCTTC. It specifies CASSIDEINEQFF. The chain joins TRBV19 to TRBJ2-1; no definite D call. This CDR3 is built from 13 residues. Germline lookup yields CDR1 LNHDA and CDR2 SQIVND (reference sequence). V was cut by 0 bases and J by 7 bases, with 7 bases left in between.

This clonotype was observed a few times. This chain uses TRBV20-1 with TRBJ2-7, with unresolved D. The CDR3 consists of 11 residues. The germline CDR1 and CDR2 sequences are DFQATT and SNEGSKA (reference sequence). The V and J ends lost 5 bases and 2 bases respectively, with 7 bases between them. The CDR3 spells CSAPRAYEQYF. Here the CDR3 DNA reads TGCAGTGCTCCACGGGCCTACGAGCAGTACTTC.

V and J are TRBV6-5 and TRBJ2-1, with D unclear. The CDR3 extends over 13 amino acids. The germline gives CDR1 MNHEY, CDR2 SVGAGI. The V end was cut by 3 bases, the J end by 9 bases, with 12 bases between. The CDR3, as DNA: TGTGCCAGCAGTTATTCGGAAGCAGTTGAGCAGTTCTTC. Amino acids: CASSYSEAVEQFF.

The chain recombines TRBV12-3 or TRBV12-4 with TRBJ2-2, with D maybe TRBD2 (6 bases). The germline V and J ends were trimmed by 6 bases and 1 base, with 15 bases remaining between them. The CDR3 runs to 16 residues. CDR3 region: CASSQAGGRNTGELFF. The DNA of the CDR3 is TGTGCCAGCAGCCAGGCTGGGGGGAGGAACACCGGGGAGCTGTTTTTT.